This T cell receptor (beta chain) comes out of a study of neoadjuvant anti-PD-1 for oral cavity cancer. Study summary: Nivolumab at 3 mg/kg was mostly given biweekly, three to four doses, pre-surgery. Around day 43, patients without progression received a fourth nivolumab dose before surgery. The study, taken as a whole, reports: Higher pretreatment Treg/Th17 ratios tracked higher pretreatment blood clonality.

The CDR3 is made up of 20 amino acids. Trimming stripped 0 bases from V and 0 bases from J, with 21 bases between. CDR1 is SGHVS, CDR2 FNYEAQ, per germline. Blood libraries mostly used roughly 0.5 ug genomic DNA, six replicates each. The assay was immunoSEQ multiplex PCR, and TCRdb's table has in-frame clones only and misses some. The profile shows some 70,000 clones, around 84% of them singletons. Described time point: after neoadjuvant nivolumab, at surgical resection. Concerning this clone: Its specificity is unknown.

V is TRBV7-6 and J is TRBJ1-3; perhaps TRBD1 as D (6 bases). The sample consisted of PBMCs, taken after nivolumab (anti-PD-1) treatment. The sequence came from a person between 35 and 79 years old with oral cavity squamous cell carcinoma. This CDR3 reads CASSLASAGGAAASGNTIYF. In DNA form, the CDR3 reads TGTGCCAGCAGCTTAGCCAGCGCCGGGGGGGCAGCCGCCTCTGGAAACACCATATATTTT.